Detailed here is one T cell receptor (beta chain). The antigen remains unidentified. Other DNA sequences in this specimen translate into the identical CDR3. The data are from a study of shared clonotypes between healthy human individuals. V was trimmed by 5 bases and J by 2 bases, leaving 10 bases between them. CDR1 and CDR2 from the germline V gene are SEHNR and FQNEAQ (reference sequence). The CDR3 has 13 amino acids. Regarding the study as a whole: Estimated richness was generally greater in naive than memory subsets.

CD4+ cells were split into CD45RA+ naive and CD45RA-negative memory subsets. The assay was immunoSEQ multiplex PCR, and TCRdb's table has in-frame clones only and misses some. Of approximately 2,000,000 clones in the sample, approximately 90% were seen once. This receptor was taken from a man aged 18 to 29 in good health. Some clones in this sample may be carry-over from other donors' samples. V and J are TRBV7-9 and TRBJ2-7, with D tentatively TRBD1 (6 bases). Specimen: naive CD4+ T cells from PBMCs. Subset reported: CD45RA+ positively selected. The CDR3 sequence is CASSPTGPYEQYF. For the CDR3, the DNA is TGTGCCAGCAGCCCGACAGGTCCCTACGAGCAGTACTTC.